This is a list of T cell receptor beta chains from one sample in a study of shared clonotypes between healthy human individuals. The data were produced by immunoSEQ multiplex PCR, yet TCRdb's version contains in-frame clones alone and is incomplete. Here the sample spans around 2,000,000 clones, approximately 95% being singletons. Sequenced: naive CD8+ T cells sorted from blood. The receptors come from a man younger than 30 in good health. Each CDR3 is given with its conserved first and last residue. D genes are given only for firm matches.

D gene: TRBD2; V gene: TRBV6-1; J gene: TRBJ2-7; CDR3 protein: CASSEWREVGEQYF
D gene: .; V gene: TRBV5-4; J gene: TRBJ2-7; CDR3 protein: CASGEAGYSYEQYF
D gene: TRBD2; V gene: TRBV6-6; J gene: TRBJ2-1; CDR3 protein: CASSSGLAAYNEQFF
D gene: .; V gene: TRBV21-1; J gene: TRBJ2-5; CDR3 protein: CASSKGHTPGETQYF
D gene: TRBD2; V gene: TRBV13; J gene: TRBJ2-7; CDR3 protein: CASSAGLAIHEQYF
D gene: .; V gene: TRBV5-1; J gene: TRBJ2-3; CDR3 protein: CASSFPDSRTDTQYF
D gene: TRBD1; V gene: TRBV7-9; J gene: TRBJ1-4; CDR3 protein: CASSQLAGTGVEKLFF
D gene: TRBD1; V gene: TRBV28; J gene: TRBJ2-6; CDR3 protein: CASSQPGQGRVGPGANVLTF
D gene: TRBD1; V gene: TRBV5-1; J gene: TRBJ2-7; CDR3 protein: CASSSSWDRGTYEQYF
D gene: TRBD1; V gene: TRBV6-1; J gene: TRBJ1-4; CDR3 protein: CASSEVPDRADEKLFF
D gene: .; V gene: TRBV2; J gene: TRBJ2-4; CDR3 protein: CASSEGPGGKNIQYF
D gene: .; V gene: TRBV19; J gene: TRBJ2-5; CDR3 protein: CASSIFRGQETQYF
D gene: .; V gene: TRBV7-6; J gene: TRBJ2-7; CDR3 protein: CASSLVGSSYEQYF
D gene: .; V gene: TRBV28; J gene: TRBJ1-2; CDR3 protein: CASSFLGLGGYTF
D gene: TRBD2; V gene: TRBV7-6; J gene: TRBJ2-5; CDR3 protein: CASAAGGGAETQYF
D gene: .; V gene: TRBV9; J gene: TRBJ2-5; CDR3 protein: CASSVSQGTQYF
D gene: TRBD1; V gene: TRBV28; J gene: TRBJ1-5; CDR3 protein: CASSLRRDREGMMFQPQHF